Included here is one T cell receptor (beta chain) sequence, with context. Its cognate antigen is unknown. The repertoire was sequenced with immunoSEQ multiplex PCR; TCRdb's copy has only in-frame clones and lacks some. The sample lists tens of thousands of clones, over 75% occurring once. The data were obtained in a study of PD-L1 blockade in urothelial cancer. The wider study: Of some 29 patients, approximately 23 were males with bladder-origin urothelial cancer. It was at 3 weeks (second dose) and 6 weeks after treatment start that blood was analyzed. The study recovered a median of roughly 140,000 T cells per blood sample. General study findings and limits: Tumor-associated TCR clones expanded more in blood at 3 weeks in patients with durable benefit.

This CDR3 has 11 residues. Germline V gene data show CDR1 as SGHDT and CDR2 as YYEEEE. Trimming cost V 2 bases and J 7 bases, with 7 bases left between them. This sequence originates from a man between 65 and 80 years old with urothelial cancer. The chain joins TRBV5-6 to TRBJ2-7; no firm D call. The specimen was PBMCs, collected around atezolizumab (anti-PD-L1) treatment. CDR3: CASSFSGEQYF. CDR3 in DNA: TGTGCCAGCAGCTTTTCCGGGGAGCAGTACTTC.